The 9 T cell receptor beta chains given below trace back to one sample, sequenced in a study of T cells in localized non-small cell lung cancer (TCRdb year 2020). Library preparation employed the immunoSEQ multiplex PCR assay. TCRdb re-hosts the immuneACCESS table, in-frame sequences only. Its copies lack some clones; in the studies checked, an unresolved V gene accounts for under half of them, and the cause for the rest is not known. Present in this sample are around 30,000 clones, about 91% of which were seen just once. Of the sample, about 6% is held by the ten largest clones. The starting material was PBMCs, obtained before any cancer treatment. These receptors all come from a man aged 35-75 years with stage II lung adenocarcinoma.

The rearrangement uses TRBV7-2 and TRBJ2-3; D might be TRBD2 (6 bases). There are 17 residues in the CDR3. CDR1 and CDR2 from the germline V gene are SGHTA and FQGNSA. V lost 3 bases, J lost 3 bases, and 19 bases lay in between. CDR3 nucleotide sequence: TGTGCCAGCAGCTTTTTTCCGGGACTCTCTGAAACAGATACGCAGTATTTT. The encoded protein is CASSFFPGLSETDTQYF.

The chain has TRBV29-1 and TRBJ1-5; D is possibly TRBD1 (6 bases). The germline V gene has CDR1 SQVTM and CDR2 ANQGSEA. There are 13 residues in the CDR3. V was shortened by 6 bases and J by 7 bases, with 16 bases between the two germline ends. CDR3 sequence: CSVQWGLEQPQHF. The CDR3 DNA sequence: TGCAGCGTACAATGGGGGCTGGAGCAGCCCCAGCATTTT.

V usage is TRBV21-1 and J usage is TRBJ2-7; no DNA check was done on the table's D call, TRBD1. TRBV21-1 is a recognized pseudogene. The CDR3 runs 15 residues. The CDR3 reads CASSCRDSDTYEQYF. The CDR3 DNA reads TGTGCCAGCAGCTGCCGGGACAGCGATACCTACGAGCAGTACTTC.

V and J are TRBV5-1 and TRBJ2-2; no clear D. Trimming removed 5 bases from V and 0 bases from J, with 8 bases in between. This CDR3 is built from 14 residues. The germline gives CDR1 SGHRS, CDR2 YFSETQ. The CDR3 protein is CASSGAPNTGELFF. CDR3 nucleotides: TGCGCCAGCAGTGGTGCGCCGAACACCGGGGAGCTGTTTTTT. Full variable domain (outside the CDR3, taken from reference TRBV5-1 and TRBJ2-2): KAGVTQTPRYLIKTRGQQVTLSCSPISGHRSVSWYQQTPGQGLQFLFEYFSETQRNKGNFPGRFSGRQFSNSRSEMNVSTLELGDSALYLCASSGAPNTGELFFGEGSRLTVL.

This clone was counted between two and nine times. V is TRBV19 and J is TRBJ2-3; D might be TRBD1 (5 bases). This CDR3 has 14 residues. Germline V gives CDR1 LNHDA, CDR2 SQIVND (reference sequence). V was pared by 9 bases and J by 2 bases, with 15 bases between. This CDR3 is CASKPLGLTDTQYF. The CDR3 DNA sequence: TGTGCCAGCAAGCCCTTGGGGCTCACAGATACGCAGTATTTT.

The chain recombines TRBV5-6 with TRBJ1-1, with TRBD1 as a possible D gene (5 bases). With 0 bases removed from V and 8 bases from J, the gap between germline ends came to 8 bases. The germline V gene has CDR1 SGHDT and CDR2 YYEEEE. The CDR3 runs 12 residues. The CDR3 spells CASSLGGREAFF. CDR3 bases: TGTGCCAGCAGCTTGGGGGGCAGGGAAGCTTTCTTT.

V usage is TRBV19 and J usage is TRBJ1-5, with a weak D call TRBD1 (6 bases). The V and J ends lost 5 bases and 6 bases respectively, with 14 bases between them. Germline loops: CDR1 LNHDA, CDR2 SQIVND (reference sequence). The CDR3 loop spans 14 amino acids. This CDR3 is CASSEGGTGQPQHF. The CDR3 bases are TGTGCCAGTAGTGAGGGGGGAACAGGTCAGCCCCAGCATTTT.

The J gene is TRBJ1-2, the V gene TRBV9, with a weak D call TRBD1 (5 bases). This CDR3 spans 15 amino acids. Trimming shortened V by 3 bases and J by 5 bases, and 17 bases separated the two germline ends. Per the germline V gene, CDR1 is SGDLS and CDR2 is YYNGEE. CDR3 in DNA: TGTGCCAGCAGCGGAATTGGGGCGGGGGATTATGGCTACACCTTC. This encodes CASSGIGAGDYGYTF.

The J gene is TRBJ2-7, the V gene TRBV29-1; the match to TRBD1 covers 9 bases. The CDR3 has 13 residues. CDR1 and CDR2 (germline): SQVTM, ANQGSEA. V lost 7 bases and J lost 7; bases outside the gene matches: 11. CDR3 protein: CSASPTGGGEQYF. The CDR3 DNA reads TGCAGCGCTTCGCCGACAGGGGGAGGAGAGCAGTACTTC.